These 32 T cell receptor beta chains were all obtained from the same sample, sequenced in a study of blood T cell repertoires in COVID-19. Profiling relied on immunoSEQ multiplex PCR, and the TCRdb table lists in-frame clones only, not all of them. The sample holds some 290,000 clones; roughly nine tenths are singletons and the top ten take around 12%. The specimen sequenced was peripheral blood. The receptors were sampled from a woman under 40 with COVID-19, enrolled during active disease.

This chain uses TRBV19 with TRBJ2-1; the D is unclear. CDR3 length equals 15 residues. The germline V gene encodes CDR1 LNHDA and CDR2 SQIVND (reference sequence). The V and J ends lost 7 bases and 0 bases respectively, with 13 bases between them. The CDR3 DNA sequence: TGTGCCAGTACCGATGATTATAGCTCCTACAATGAGCAGTTCTTC. It encodes CASTDDYSSYNEQFF.

This CDR3 reads CASSEYGYGYTF. In nucleotides, the CDR3 is TGTGCCAGCAGTGAATACGGGTATGGCTACACCTTC. This rearrangement joins TRBV6-1 to TRBJ1-2, with D unclear. CDR1 and CDR2 (germline): MNHNS, SASEGT. The CDR3 contains 12 residues. Trimming stripped 2 bases from V and 5 bases from J, with 6 bases between.

This clone was seen once. The CDR3 loop is CASSFRPPGQGVQRYNEQFF. The CDR3 DNA reads as TGTGCCAGCAGTTTTCGACCGCCGGGACAGGGGGTCCAGCGATACAATGAGCAGTTCTTC. This chain joins TRBV28 and TRBJ2-1; 11 bases align to TRBD1. The CDR3 runs to 20 residues. The V gene end was trimmed by 3 bases and the J gene end by 4 bases; junction bases not matched to a gene: 17. Germline V CDR1 and CDR2: MDHEN, SYDVKM.

The rearrangement uses TRBV7-9 and TRBJ2-7; 9 bases match TRBD1. The V gene's germline CDR1 is SEHNR and CDR2 FQNEAQ (reference sequence). V shed 5 bases and J 4 bases; nucleotides not matched to a gene: 6. This CDR3 spans 14 amino acids. CDR3 nucleotides: TGTGCCAGCAGCCGGGGACAGGGCTATTACGAGCAGTACTTC. Translating it yields CASSRGQGYYEQYF.

This chain links TRBV5-4 with TRBJ2-1; TRBD2 matches at 8 bases. V lost 0 bases, J lost 8 bases, and 10 bases stayed unmatched. Per the germline V gene, CDR1 is SGHNT and CDR2 is YYREEE (reference sequence). The length of the CDR3 is 16 residues. CDR3 bases: TGTGCCAGCAGCTTGGGTTACGGGGGGGCCGGCGATGAGCAGTTCTTC. Its protein is CASSLGYGGAGDEQFF.

The chain couples TRBV6-5 to TRBJ1-6; D might be TRBD1 (6 bases). Germline lookup yields CDR1 MNHEY and CDR2 SVGAGI. This CDR3 comprises 14 residues. V was clipped by 9 bases and J by 0 bases, with 9 bases between them. The CDR3 loop is CASRDNSYNSPLHF. The CDR3 nucleotides read TGTGCCAGTCGGGACAACTCCTATAATTCACCCCTCCACTTT.

This chain joins TRBV18 and TRBJ1-1; D gene ambiguous. Germline-derived CDR1 and CDR2 are KGHSH and LQKENI. The V and J ends lost 3 bases and 7 bases respectively, with 12 bases between them. This CDR3 spans 13 amino acids. Here the CDR3 DNA reads TGTGCCAGCTCACCTTCGAGGGAGTTTGAAGCTTTCTTT. Encoded protein: CASSPSREFEAFF.

This clone was counted a single time. The gene calls are TRBV7-2 and TRBJ2-5; tentatively, D is TRBD1 (5 bases). The CDR3 runs to 14 residues. Germline V gene sequence: CDR1 SGHTA, CDR2 FQGNSA. The germline V and J ends were trimmed by 5 bases and 4 bases, with 14 bases remaining between them. CDR3 protein: CASSLSGSRETQYF. The CDR3 region has the DNA TGTGCCAGCAGCCTTTCAGGGTCCAGAGAGACCCAGTACTTC.

This clone was seen a few times. The gene calls are TRBV27 and TRBJ1-6, with D tentatively TRBD1 (5 bases). The V and J ends lost 0 bases and 10 bases respectively, with 19 bases between them. CDR3 length: 17 residues. The germline V gene has CDR1 MNHEY and CDR2 SMNVEV (reference sequence). DNA of the CDR3: TGTGCCAGCAGTTTATCCCTGCTGGGGGGGAAGAGGTCACCCCTCCACTTT. It yields the protein CASSLSLLGGKRSPLHF.

V usage is TRBV6-5 and J usage is TRBJ1-2, with D possibly being TRBD1 (5 bases). V shed 6 bases and J shed 8 bases, with 13 bases lying between them. Germline values: CDR1 MNHEY, CDR2 SVGAGI. CDR3 size: 12 residues. This CDR3 is CASRPTGGGYTF. In DNA form, the CDR3 reads TGTGCCAGCAGACCTACGGGGGGGGGCTACACCTTC.

The sample holds one count of this clone. V gene TRBV7-6 combines with J gene TRBJ2-3; TRBD2 matches at 13 bases. The V segment lost 2 bases and the J segment 0 bases; nucleotides outside the gene matches: 8. CDR1 is SGHVS and CDR2 is FNYEAQ in the germline V gene. This CDR3 has 19 amino acids. CDR3 in amino acids: CASSLRRTSGGTSTDTQYF. In DNA, the CDR3 is TGTGCCAGCAGCTTACGCCGGACTAGCGGGGGAACTAGCACAGATACGCAGTATTTT.

V gene TRBV18 combines with J gene TRBJ2-3; TRBD2 might be the D (6 bases). CDR1 and CDR2 from the germline V gene are KGHSH and LQKENI. V was shortened by 5 bases and J by 0 bases, with 15 bases between the two germline ends. The CDR3 length is 16 residues. The CDR3 sequence is CASSLMGGSSTDTQYF. The CDR3 DNA sequence: TGTGCCAGCTCATTAATGGGAGGCTCCAGCACAGATACGCAGTATTTT.

J is TRBJ1-4 and V is TRBV3-1 (or the pseudogene TRBV3-2); the D gene is possibly TRBD1 (5 bases). V lost 1 base, J lost 4 bases, and 10 bases lay in between. The CDR3 sequence is 15 residues long. CDR1 and CDR2 (germline): LGHDT, YNNKEL (reference sequence). The CDR3 loop is CASSQGRGYNEKLFF. DNA for the CDR3: TGTGCCAGCAGCCAAGGCCGGGGGTATAATGAAAAACTGTTTTTT.

This clone occurred once. The chain joins TRBV9 to TRBJ2-5; D gene uncertain. The CDR3 length is 12 residues. The V gene lost 3 bases and the J gene lost 5 bases, with 8 bases spanning the gap. Germline V gene sequence: CDR1 SGDLS, CDR2 YYNGEE. The CDR3 is CASSDQWETQYF. Written as DNA, the CDR3 is TGTGCCAGCAGCGATCAGTGGGAGACCCAGTACTTC.

The chain couples TRBV20-1 to TRBJ1-1; 8 bases are shared with TRBD1. This CDR3 region has 11 residues. J gave up 11 bases and V 5 bases, and 7 bases lay outside the gene matches. Germline values: CDR1 DFQATT, CDR2 SNEGSKA (reference sequence). The CDR3 loop is CSAADRDRAFF. For the CDR3, the DNA is TGCAGTGCTGCGGACAGGGATAGGGCTTTCTTT.

The V gene is TRBV7-9, the J gene TRBJ1-1, with no clear D. V lost 5 bases and J lost 5, with 18 bases in between. This CDR3 comprises 15 residues. Germline V gene lookup returns CDR1 SEHNR and CDR2 FQNEAQ (reference sequence). CDR3 nucleotide sequence: TGTGCCAGCAGCCCACCGATCTCCGGCGGGACTGAAGCTTTCTTT. The encoded protein is CASSPPISGGTEAFF.

This clone was detected a few times. The chain joins TRBV18 to TRBJ1-1; 7 bases map to TRBD1. The CDR3 is 15 residues long. CDR1 is KGHSH, CDR2 LQKENI, per germline. V lost 6 bases to trimming and J lost 6 bases; unmatched junction nucleotides: 13. CDR3 loop: CASSTGQPFFAEAFF. Here the CDR3 DNA reads TGTGCCAGCTCGACGGGACAGCCTTTCTTCGCTGAAGCTTTCTTT.

The V call is TRBV24-1, the J call TRBJ2-1; D is possibly TRBD1 (8 bases). The CDR3 covers 16 residues. CDR1 is KGHDR and CDR2 is SFDVKD in the germline V gene. Trimming left V 3 bases short and J 3 bases short, with 14 bases between. The DNA for the CDR3 is TGTGCCACCAGTGATCCTACAGGGGGGGGCTACAATGAGCAGTTCTTC. Amino acid sequence: CATSDPTGGGYNEQFF.

The rearrangement uses TRBV11-2 and TRBJ2-7, with TRBD1 matching over 9 bases. The CDR3 has 15 residues. Germline CDR1 is SGHAT and CDR2 is FQNNGV. V was clipped by 5 bases and J by 12 bases; unmatched bases: 17. CDR3 nucleotides: TGTGCCAGCAGCGGGGGACAGGGCCCCCCCGACGGGTCGTACTTC. Translating gives CASSGGQGPPDGSYF.

This clone came up once. V gene TRBV27 combines with J gene TRBJ2-1; 11 nucleotides match TRBD2. The CDR3 has 14 residues. Germline CDR1 and CDR2: MNHEY and SMNVEV (reference sequence). Trimming at V came to 6 bases and at J to 4 bases, leaving 2 bases not matched to a gene. The CDR3 nucleotides are TGTGCCAGCAGACTAGCGGGGGAATACAATGAGCAGTTCTTC. This sequence encodes CASRLAGEYNEQFF.

This chain links TRBV4-1 with TRBJ1-4, with a possible D match to TRBD1 (6 bases). The CDR3 covers 17 residues. V lost 4 bases, J lost 0 bases, and 15 bases lay in between. Per the germline V gene, CDR1 is MGHRA and CDR2 is YSYEKL. The CDR3 DNA reads as TGCGCCAGCAGCCGTGACCGGACAGCTGCAACTAATGAAAAACTGTTTTTT. It codes for CASSRDRTAATNEKLFF.

As to this clone: Mismatch with germline at one junction end may stem from a read error. This rearrangement joins TRBV7-9 to TRBJ2-7; 9 positions agree with TRBD2. This CDR3 region has 17 residues. Germline CDR1 and CDR2: SEHNR and FQNEAQ (reference sequence). This CDR3 reads CASSLAHGGTSSSEQYF. CDR3 DNA: TGTGCCAGCAGCTTAGCGCATGGAGGGACTAGCTCCTCCGAGCAGTACTTC.

This clone was recorded only once. The chain carries TRBV6-5 and TRBJ1-6, with 8 bases identical to TRBD1. This CDR3 has 16 amino acids. J gave up 8 bases and V 1 base, and 7 bases lay outside the gene matches. Germline CDR1 and CDR2: MNHEY and SVGAGI. CDR3 DNA: TGTGCCAGCAGTTACTTCCAGGGGGCTAAGTATTCACCCCTCCACTTT. The encoded protein is CASSYFQGAKYSPLHF.

The chain couples TRBV19 to TRBJ2-1; TRBD2 matches at 9 bases. Germline loops: CDR1 LNHDA, CDR2 SQIVND (reference sequence). The CDR3 is 16 amino acids. V shed 3 bases, J shed 10 bases, and the junction held 13 bases outside the gene matches. The chain's CDR3 is CASSIVAGGTPREQFF. DNA for the CDR3: TGTGCCAGTAGTATCGTGGCGGGGGGGACCCCCAGGGAGCAGTTCTTC.

The chain carries TRBV24-1 and TRBJ2-3; D not certain. The CDR3 sequence is 13 residues long. Germline V CDR1 and CDR2: KGHDR, SFDVKD. The ends were cut back, 2 bases at V and 3 bases at J, with 5 bases in the middle. CDR3 residues: CATSDWATDTQYF. CDR3 sequence (DNA): TGTGCCACCAGTGATTGGGCTACAGATACGCAGTATTTT.

V gene TRBV4-2 combines with J gene TRBJ1-2; D is unresolved. The V gene's germline CDR1 is LGHNA and CDR2 YNFKEQ. The CDR3 contains 15 residues. The V end lost 4 bases, the J end lost 0 bases, and 12 bases lay between the germline ends. DNA for the CDR3: TGTGCCAGCAGCCGAGCCGAGAGTGCTAACTATGGCTACACCTTC. The encoded protein is CASSRAESANYGYTF.

The chain is built from TRBV9 and TRBJ1-2, with 7 bases fitting TRBD1. This CDR3 comprises 14 residues. With 4 bases clipped from V and 2 bases from J, the junction kept 5 bases outside the gene matches. Germline V gene data show CDR1 as SGDLS and CDR2 as YYNGEE. The CDR3 region has the DNA TGTGCCAGCAGCTTAAGGGACAGCAACTATGGCTACACCTTC. Amino acids: CASSLRDSNYGYTF.

This chain uses TRBV2 with TRBJ2-7; 7 bases fit TRBD1. V dropped 11 bases and J dropped 5; count of bases not matched to a gene: 12. Germline values: CDR1 SNHLY, CDR2 FYNNEI. The CDR3 is 13 amino acids. Written as DNA, the CDR3 is TGTGCCGCCCGTACAGGGGTGAATCACGAGCAGTACTTC. It is translated as CAARTGVNHEQYF.

The chain joins TRBV19 to TRBJ2-1, with 8 nucleotides matching TRBD1. The length of the CDR3 is 12 residues. Germline CDR1 is LNHDA and CDR2 is SQIVND (reference sequence). With 5 bases clipped from V and 7 bases from J, the junction kept 1 base outside the gene matches. The CDR3: CASSWTGNEQFF. The CDR3 bases are TGTGCCAGTAGTTGGACAGGGAATGAGCAGTTCTTC.

This chain links TRBV6-5 with TRBJ2-1; TRBD2 matches at 7 bases. The CDR3 is 15 residues long. V dropped 0 bases and J dropped 7; count of bases not matched to a gene: 6. CDR1 is MNHEY, CDR2 SVGAGI, per germline. CDR3 DNA: TGTGCCAGCAGTTACTCGGGGTTCGGGAGGAATGAGCAGTTCTTC. Translated: CASSYSGFGRNEQFF.

V is TRBV4-1 and J is TRBJ2-3; 7 positions agree with TRBD2. With V trimmed by 0 bases and J by 5 bases, 14 bases remained unmatched. This CDR3 is built from 18 residues. Germline-derived CDR1 and CDR2 are MGHRA and YSYEKL. CDR3 region: CASSQDHRLADMRDTQYF. CDR3 bases: TGCGCCAGCAGCCAAGATCATCGGCTAGCGGACATGAGAGATACGCAGTATTTT.

J is TRBJ1-2 and V is TRBV7-9; TRBD1 matches 12 bases. Germline trimming cut 4 bases from V and 4 bases from J; bases unmatched to any gene: 10. CDR1 is SEHNR, CDR2 FQNEAQ, per germline (reference sequence). The CDR3 is 17 residues long. CDR3 bases: TGTGCCAGCAGCTCCGGGACAGGGGGCTTAGCTCTCTATGGCTACACCTTC. This encodes CASSSGTGGLALYGYTF.